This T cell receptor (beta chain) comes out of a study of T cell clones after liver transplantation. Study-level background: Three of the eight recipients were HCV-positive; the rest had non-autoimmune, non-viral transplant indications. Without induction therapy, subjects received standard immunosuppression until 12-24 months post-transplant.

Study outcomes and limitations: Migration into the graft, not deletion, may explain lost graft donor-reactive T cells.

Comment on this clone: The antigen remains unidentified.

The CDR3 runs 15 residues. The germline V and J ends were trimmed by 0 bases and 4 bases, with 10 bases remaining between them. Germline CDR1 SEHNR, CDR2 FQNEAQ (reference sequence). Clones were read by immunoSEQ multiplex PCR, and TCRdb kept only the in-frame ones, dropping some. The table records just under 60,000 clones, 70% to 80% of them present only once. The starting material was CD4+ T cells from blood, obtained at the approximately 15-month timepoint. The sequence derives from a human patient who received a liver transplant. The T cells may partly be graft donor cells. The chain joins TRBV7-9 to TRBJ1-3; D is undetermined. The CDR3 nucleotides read TGTGCCAGCAGCTTAGCGTTGTTTCGGGGAAACACCATATATTTT. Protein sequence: CASSLALFRGNTIYF.